The 29 T cell receptor beta chains given below trace back to one sample, sequenced in a study of tumor-infiltrating lymphocytes in localized non-small cell lung cancer. Clones were sequenced by immunoSEQ multiplex PCR, and TCRdb holds only the in-frame ones, with some missing. The repertoire includes approximately 15,000 clones, around 41% of them detected once, and 15% to 20% sits in the top ten. The sequencing input was lung tumor tissue. These receptors all come from a human donor with non-small cell lung cancer.

The chain recombines TRBV27 with TRBJ1-5; D perhaps matches TRBD1 (6 bases). Germline V gene data show CDR1 as MNHEY and CDR2 as SMNVEV (reference sequence). The CDR3 spans 16 residues. V lost 0 bases, J lost 2 bases, and 11 bases lay in between. For the CDR3, the DNA is TGTGCCAGCAGTTTATCGTCAGGGGCCGGCAATCAGCCCCAGCATTTT. Translation gives CASSLSSGAGNQPQHF.

The chain carries TRBV6-5 and TRBJ1-4; D gene uncertain. Germline V gives CDR1 MNHEY, CDR2 SVGAGI. Trimming stripped 6 bases from V and 7 bases from J, with 15 bases between. CDR3 length: 14 amino acids. In DNA form, the CDR3 reads TGTGCCAGCAGGCCCCCGGGGAGTCCTGAAAAACTGTTTTTT. Its protein product is CASRPPGSPEKLFF.

Worth noting for this clone: An end of the junction differs from the germline gene, which may be a read error. The chain carries TRBV7-7 and TRBJ2-3; 9 nucleotides align to TRBD2. The germline V gene has CDR1 SSHAT and CDR2 FNYEAQ (reference sequence). The CDR3 sequence is 16 residues long. CDR3 sequence (DNA): TGTGCTAGCAGCTTAGGGCGGCGGGGGGGCGGGGATACGCAGTATTTT. Translation gives CASSLGRRGGGDTQYF.

This clone is categorized as medium-sized. The chain has TRBV6-5 and TRBJ2-7; D possibly uses TRBD1 or TRBD2 (5 bases each). Trimming pared 6 bases from V and 3 bases from J, leaving 18 bases between. Germline CDR1 and CDR2: MNHEY and SVGAGI. This CDR3 comprises 15 residues. The CDR3 nucleotides are TGTGCCAGCAGGCCTCCGGGACGTATGAACTACGAGCAGTACTTC. Translation: CASRPPGRMNYEQYF.

This clone was observed many times. The DNA for the CDR3 is TGTGCCAGCAGCCAAAAGTCAGGGCTACTTATTTACAATGAGCAGTTCTTC. Its protein product is CASSQKSGLLIYNEQFF. The chain employs TRBV4-2 and TRBJ2-1, with D maybe TRBD1 (5 bases). V lost 2 bases and J lost 4, with 18 bases in between. From germline, CDR1 is LGHNA and CDR2 YNFKEQ. The CDR3 loop spans 17 amino acids.

The chain recombines TRBV7-6 with TRBJ1-5; D not resolved. Trimming removed 2 bases from V and 2 bases from J, with 31 bases in between. Germline loops: CDR1 SGHVS, CDR2 FNYEAQ. The CDR3 runs 22 residues. The CDR3 region is CASSLRLIRFGYYLYCNQPQHF. CDR3 DNA: TGTGCCAGCAGCTTACGCCTAATTAGGTTCGGCTATTATTTATACTGCAATCAGCCCCAGCATTTT.

The chain couples TRBV7-2 to TRBJ1-6; D gene ambiguous. This CDR3 comprises 16 residues. The germline V gene encodes CDR1 SGHTA and CDR2 FQGNSA. The ends were cut back, 2 bases at V and 0 bases at J, with 8 bases in the middle. The CDR3 reads CASSLLTSSYNSPLHF. Here the CDR3 DNA reads TGTGCCAGCAGCTTATTAACCAGCTCCTATAATTCACCCCTCCACTTT.

This clone was counted a few times. V gene TRBV6-5 combines with J gene TRBJ1-2, with TRBD1 matching over 8 bases. With 6 bases clipped from V and 7 bases from J, the junction kept 1 base outside the gene matches. The CDR3 is 11 amino acids. Per germline, CDR1 MNHEY and CDR2 SVGAGI. The CDR3: CASSQGAGYTF. In DNA, the CDR3 is TGTGCCAGCAGCCAGGGGGCTGGCTACACCTTC.

The gene calls are TRBV5-4 and TRBJ1-1; no firm D call. This CDR3 has 12 residues. V dropped 1 base and J dropped 0 bases, with 1 base sitting between them. The germline CDR1 and CDR2 sequences are SGHNT and YYREEE (reference sequence). The DNA of the CDR3 is TGTGCCAGCAGCTTGATGAACACTGAAGCTTTCTTT. It is translated as CASSLMNTEAFF.

By share, this clone ranks as medium-sized. Other DNA variants within this sample encode the same CDR3. The chain carries TRBV9 and TRBJ1-1; D unresolved. The germline gives CDR1 SGDLS, CDR2 YYNGEE. The CDR3 extends over 13 amino acids. Trimming pared 7 bases from V and 0 bases from J, leaving 10 bases between. CDR3 sequence reads: CASSGYMNTEAFF. The DNA for the CDR3 is TGTGCCAGCTCTGGTTACATGAACACTGAAGCTTTCTTT.

In DNA, the CDR3 is TGTGCCAGCAGTTACTCCGCCAGGAACTCCTACGAGCAGTACTTC. This sequence encodes CASSYSARNSYEQYF. V gene TRBV6-5 combines with J gene TRBJ2-7; D gene uncertain. Trimming shortened V by 0 bases and J by 0 bases, and 9 bases separated the two germline ends. In germline, CDR1 is MNHEY, CDR2 SVGAGI. The CDR3 is 15 amino acids.

The chain joins TRBV28 to TRBJ1-6, with a possible D match to TRBD1 (5 bases). The ends were cut back, 4 bases at V and 8 bases at J, with 18 bases in the middle. Germline values: CDR1 MDHEN, CDR2 SYDVKM. The CDR3 has 16 amino acids. CDR3 coding DNA: TGTGCCAGCAGTTCCCCGCTGTTGGGGGGGGATTCACCCCTCCACTTT. Translating it yields CASSSPLLGGDSPLHF. Variable domain in full (rest from reference TRBV28 and TRBJ1-6): DVKVTQSSRYLVKRTGEKVFLECVQDMDHENMFWYRQDPGLGLRLIYFSYDVKMKEKGDIPEGYSVSREKKERFSLILESASTNQTSMYLCASSSPLLGGDSPLHFGNGTRLTVT.

In its sample, this clone was seen a few times. This rearrangement joins TRBV9 to TRBJ2-7; D not resolved. V lost 0 bases and J lost 5, with 9 bases in between. CDR1 is SGDLS, CDR2 YYNGEE, per germline. This CDR3 comprises 13 residues. Written as DNA, the CDR3 is TGTGCCAGCAGCGTAGCCCCTGTGGACGAGCAGTACTTC. The encoded protein is CASSVAPVDEQYF.

This clone appeared a single time. The CDR3 DNA follows: TGTGCCAGCAGCGTAGAGGGACGGGGATTCACCGGGGAGCTGTTTTTT. Translating gives CASSVEGRGFTGELFF. V is TRBV9 and J is TRBJ2-2; D is possibly TRBD1 or TRBD2 (5 bases each). Germline V CDR1 and CDR2: SGDLS, YYNGEE. Between the trimmed V and J ends, which lost 0 bases and 4 bases, there was a span of 13 bases. The CDR3 consists of 16 residues.

V gene TRBV23-1 combines with J gene TRBJ2-4; D unclear. TRBV23-1 is identified as an open reading frame with a role that is uncertain. This CDR3 has 18 residues. Trimming left V 2 bases short and J 3 bases short, with 20 bases between. This CDR3 reads CASSQPPRSWGIKNIQYF. The CDR3 region has the DNA TGCGCCAGCAGTCAACCCCCTCGTTCTTGGGGTATCAAAAACATTCAGTACTTC.

This clone was recorded a few times. The chain has TRBV7-2 and TRBJ1-3, with a tentative D call TRBD1 (5 bases). Germline V gene sequence: CDR1 SGHTA, CDR2 FQGNSA. This CDR3 has 17 residues. Trimming removed 2 bases from V and 5 bases from J, with 19 bases in between. CDR3 coding DNA: TGTGCCAGCAGCTTAATGATAGGAGGGACGGAAAGAAACACCATATATTTT. Amino acid sequence: CASSLMIGGTERNTIYF. Supplemented by reference TRBV7-2 and TRBJ1-3, the full variable domain reads GAGVSQSPSNKVTEKGKDVELRCDPISGHTALYWYRQSLGQGLEFLIYFQGNSAPDKSGLPSDRFSAERTGGSVSTLTIQRTQQEDSAVYLCASSLMIGGTERNTIYFGEGSWLTVV.

The genes are TRBV5-1 and TRBJ2-7, with 7 bases identical to TRBD1. The CDR3 length is 15 residues. The germline gives CDR1 SGHRS, CDR2 YFSETQ. V lost 6 bases and J lost 1; bases outside the gene matches: 10. The CDR3 reads CASNMGQTLSYEQYF. The CDR3 DNA follows: TGCGCCAGCAATATGGGACAGACACTATCCTACGAGCAGTACTTC.

The V and J genes are TRBV15 and TRBJ2-1, with 11 bases matching TRBD2. The junction had 2 bases not matched to a gene; V was cut back by 0 bases and J by 4 bases. The CDR3 runs 16 residues. Germline V gives CDR1 LNHNV, CDR2 YYDKDF (reference sequence). Here the CDR3 reads CATSRDLAGGYNEQFF. The CDR3 nucleotides read TGTGCCACCAGCAGAGATCTAGCGGGGGGTTACAATGAGCAGTTCTTC.

The chain uses TRBV7-9 and TRBJ1-5, with TRBD1 identical over 7 bases. Germline CDR1 reads SEHNR; CDR2 reads FQNEAQ (reference sequence). The junction had 4 bases not matched to a gene; V was cut back by 4 bases and J by 4 bases. The CDR3 extends over 14 amino acids. The CDR3 loop is CASSSGGRNQPQHF. In DNA form, the CDR3 reads TGTGCCAGCAGCTCAGGGGGTCGGAATCAGCCCCAGCATTTT.

The CDR3 sequence: CASMDLSGNTIYF. The CDR3 DNA reads TGTGCCAGCATGGACCTCTCTGGAAACACCATATATTTT. This chain joins TRBV27 and TRBJ1-3; D is undetermined. Trimming took off 7 bases at V and 0 bases at J, with 7 bases between the two ends. This CDR3 spans 13 amino acids. The V gene's germline CDR1 is MNHEY and CDR2 SMNVEV (reference sequence).

The rearrangement uses TRBV19 and TRBJ1-2; the D is unclear. The CDR3 is 15 residues long. Germline V gene data show CDR1 as LNHDA and CDR2 as SQIVND (reference sequence). V lost 6 bases, J lost 0 bases, and 14 bases lay in between. CDR3 DNA sequence: TGTGCCAGTAGACCCCATGAGGCCGCTAACTATGGCTACACCTTC. Its protein product is CASRPHEAANYGYTF.

The chain uses TRBV4-3 and TRBJ1-2; TRBD1 agrees at 8 bases. V lost 0 bases to trimming and J lost 8 bases; unmatched junction nucleotides: 5. The V gene's germline CDR1 is LGHNA and CDR2 YSLEER. CDR3 length: 14 residues. In DNA form, the CDR3 reads TGCGCCAGCAGCCAAGATTTGGACAGGGAAGGCTACACCTTC. Translated, it gives CASSQDLDREGYTF.

This clone was found a few times. V is TRBV14 and J is TRBJ2-7; D is tentatively TRBD1 or TRBD2 (6 bases each). CDR3 length: 14 residues. V lost 4 bases, J lost 4 bases, and 14 bases lay in between. Germline V gives CDR1 SGHDN, CDR2 FVKESK. CDR3 protein: CASSRMGGGYEQYF. Here the CDR3 DNA reads TGTGCCAGCAGCCGAATGGGGGGCGGGTACGAGCAGTACTTC.

This chain links TRBV11-2 with TRBJ2-1; D possibly matches TRBD1 or TRBD2 (9 bases each). The V gene lost 5 bases and the J gene lost 6 bases, with 20 bases spanning the gap. This CDR3 contains 16 residues. In germline, CDR1 is SGHAT, CDR2 FQNNGV. This CDR3 is CASSISGGTGINEQFF. The CDR3 nucleotides are TGTGCCAGCAGCATCAGCGGGGGGACAGGGATCAATGAGCAGTTCTTC.

The chain couples TRBV7-9 to TRBJ2-7, with 9 bases that match TRBD1. The CDR3 length is 15 residues. The J segment lost 2 bases and the V segment lost 5 bases, leaving 7 bases of the junction unmatched. The germline gives CDR1 SEHNR, CDR2 FQNEAQ (reference sequence). The CDR3 DNA is TGTGCCAGCAGCGTCGGGACAGGGATTACCTACGAGCAGTACTTC. The encoded protein is CASSVGTGITYEQYF.

The rearrangement joins TRBV19 to TRBJ2-2, with 8 bases matching TRBD2. The CDR3 runs 15 residues. Losses at the gene ends were 10 bases for V and 3 bases for J; bases not matched to a gene: 10. Germline assignment: CDR1 LNHDA and CDR2 SQIVND (reference sequence). The CDR3 DNA reads as TGTGCCACTACCGGTGGACTAGCTTACACCGGGGAGCTGTTTTTT. Translated, it gives CATTGGLAYTGELFF.

The genes are TRBV7-9 and TRBJ2-3, with TRBD1 identical over 7 bases. This CDR3 region has 15 residues. The V and J ends lost 5 bases and 1 base, in that order; junction bases with no gene match: 6. The germline V gene encodes CDR1 SEHNR and CDR2 FQNEAQ (reference sequence). The chain's CDR3 is CASSTTGDRTDTQYF. The CDR3 DNA reads as TGTGCCAGCAGCACCACAGGGGATCGCACAGATACGCAGTATTTT. Together with reference TRBV7-9 and TRBJ2-3, the CDR3 gives the full variable domain: DTGVSQNPRHKITKRGQNVTFRCDPISEHNRLYWYRQTLGQGPEFLTYFQNEAQLEKSRLLSDRFSAERPKGSFSTLEIQRTEQGDSAMYLCASSTTGDRTDTQYFGPGTRLTVL.

At least ten counts were recorded for this clone. CDR3 sequence reads: CAIRSAVNEKLFF. As DNA, the CDR3 is TGTGCCATCAGGTCGGCAGTTAATGAAAAACTGTTTTTT. The V gene is TRBV10-3, the J gene TRBJ1-4, with D unclear. The CDR3 has 13 residues. The V gene lost 6 bases and the J gene lost 4 bases, with 9 bases spanning the gap. Germline V gene sequence: CDR1 ENHRY, CDR2 SYGVKD.

This clone showed up just a few times. The J gene is TRBJ2-5, the V gene TRBV11-2; weak D call: TRBD2 (5 bases). Gene TRBJ2-7 matches the end of the DNA better, so the J call may be wrong. The CDR3 is made up of 14 amino acids. Germline V CDR1 and CDR2: SGHAT, FQNNGV. In DNA, the CDR3 is TGTGCCAGCAGCTCCCGGGATTCGATCTACGAGCAGTACTTC. Its protein is CASSSRDSIYEQYF.